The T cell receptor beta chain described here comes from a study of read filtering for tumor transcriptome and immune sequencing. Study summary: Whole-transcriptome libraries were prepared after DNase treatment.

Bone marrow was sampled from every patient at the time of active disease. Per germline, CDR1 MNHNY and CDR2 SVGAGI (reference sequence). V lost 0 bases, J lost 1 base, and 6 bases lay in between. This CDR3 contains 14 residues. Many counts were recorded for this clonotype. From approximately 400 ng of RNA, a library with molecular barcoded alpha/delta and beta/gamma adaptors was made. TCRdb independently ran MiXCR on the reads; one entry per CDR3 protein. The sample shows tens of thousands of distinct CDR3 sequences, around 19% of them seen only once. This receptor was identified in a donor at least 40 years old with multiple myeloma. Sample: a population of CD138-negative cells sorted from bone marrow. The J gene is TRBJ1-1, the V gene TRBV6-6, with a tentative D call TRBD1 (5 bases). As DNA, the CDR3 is TGTGCCAGCAGTTACTCCCAGGGGAACACTGAAGCTTTCTTT. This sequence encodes CASSYSQGNTEAFF.